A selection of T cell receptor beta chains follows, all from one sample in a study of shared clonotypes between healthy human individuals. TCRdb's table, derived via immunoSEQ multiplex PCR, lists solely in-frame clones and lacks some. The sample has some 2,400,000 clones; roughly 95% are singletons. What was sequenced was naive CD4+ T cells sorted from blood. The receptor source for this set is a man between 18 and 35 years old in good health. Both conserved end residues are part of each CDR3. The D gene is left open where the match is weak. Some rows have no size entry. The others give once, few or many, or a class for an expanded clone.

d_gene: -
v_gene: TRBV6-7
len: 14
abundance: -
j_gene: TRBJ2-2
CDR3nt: TGTGCCAGCAAACGCGACAGAATCACCGGGGAGCTGTTTTTT
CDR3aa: CASKRDRITGELFF

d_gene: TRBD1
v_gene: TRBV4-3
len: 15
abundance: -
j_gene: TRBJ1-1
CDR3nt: TGCGCCAGCAGCCAAGGACGACAGGGCAACACTGAAGCTTTCTTT
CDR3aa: CASSQGRQGNTEAFF

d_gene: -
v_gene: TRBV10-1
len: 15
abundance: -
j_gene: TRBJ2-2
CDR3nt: TGCGCCAGCAGTGAGGAACGGGGTGCCACCGGGGAGCTGTTTTTT
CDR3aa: CASSEERGATGELFF

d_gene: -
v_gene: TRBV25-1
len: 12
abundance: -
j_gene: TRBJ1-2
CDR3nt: TGTGCCAGCAGTTCGGGCAGGGCCGGCTACACCTTC
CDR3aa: CASSSGRAGYTF

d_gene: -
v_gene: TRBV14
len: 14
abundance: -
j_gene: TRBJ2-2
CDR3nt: TGTGCCAGCAGCCAAGATTGGAACACCGGGGAGCTGTTTTTT
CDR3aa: CASSQDWNTGELFF

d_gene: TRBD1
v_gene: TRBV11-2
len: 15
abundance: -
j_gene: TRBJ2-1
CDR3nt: TGTGCCAGCAGCTTTAGTTGGGGGACAGGCAATGAGCAGTTCTTC
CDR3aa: CASSFSWGTGNEQFF

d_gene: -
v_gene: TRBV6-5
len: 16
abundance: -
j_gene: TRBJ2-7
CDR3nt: TGTGCCAGCAGTTTAGATCCCAACATCGGAATCTACGAGCAGTACTTC
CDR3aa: CASSLDPNIGIYEQYF

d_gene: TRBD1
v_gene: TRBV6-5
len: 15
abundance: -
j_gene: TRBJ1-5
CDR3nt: TGTGCCAGCAGCCGATTCGGGACAGTGGACCAGCCCCAGCATTTT
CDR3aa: CASSRFGTVDQPQHF

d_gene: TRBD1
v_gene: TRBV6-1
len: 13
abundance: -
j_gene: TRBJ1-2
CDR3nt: TGTGCCAGCAGACCAGCAGGGGGCTATGGCTACACCTTC
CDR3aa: CASRPAGGYGYTF

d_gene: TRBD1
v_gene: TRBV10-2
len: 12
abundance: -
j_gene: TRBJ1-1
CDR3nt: TGCGCCAGCAGTGAGCAGATGACAGGGGGCTTCTTT
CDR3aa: CASSEQMTGGFF

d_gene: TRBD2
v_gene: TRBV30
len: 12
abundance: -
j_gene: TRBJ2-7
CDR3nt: TGTGCCTTGAGCGGGGGCCCCTACGAGCAGTACTTC
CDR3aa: CALSGGPYEQYF

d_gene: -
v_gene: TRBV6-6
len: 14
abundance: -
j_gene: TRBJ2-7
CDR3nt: TGTGCCAGCACCTGGACAGACAGCTCCTACGAGCAGTACTTC
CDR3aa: CASTWTDSSYEQYF

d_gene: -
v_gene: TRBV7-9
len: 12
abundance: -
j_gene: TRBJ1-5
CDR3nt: TGTGCCAGCAGCGGGGGAGAACAGCCCCAGCATTTT
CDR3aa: CASSGGEQPQHF

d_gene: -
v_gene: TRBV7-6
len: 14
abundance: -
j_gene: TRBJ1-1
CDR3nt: TGTGCCAGCAGCTTAGCGGACTTGAACACTGAAGCTTTCTTT
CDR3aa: CASSLADLNTEAFF

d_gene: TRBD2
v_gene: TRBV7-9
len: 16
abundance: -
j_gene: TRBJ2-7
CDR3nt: TGTGCCAGCAGCTTAATACCCCTAGCGGAAAACTACGAGCAGTACTTC
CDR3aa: CASSLIPLAENYEQYF

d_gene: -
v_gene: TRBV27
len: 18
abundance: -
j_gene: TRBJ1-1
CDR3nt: TGTGCCAGCAGACCATTTAGACGGGGGGTGGTGGCGAACACTGAAGCTTTCTTT
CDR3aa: CASRPFRRGVVANTEAFF

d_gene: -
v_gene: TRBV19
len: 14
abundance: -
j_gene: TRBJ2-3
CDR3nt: TGTGCCAGTAGTATAAGCCCCGGGGCAGATACGCAGTATTTT
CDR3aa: CASSISPGADTQYF

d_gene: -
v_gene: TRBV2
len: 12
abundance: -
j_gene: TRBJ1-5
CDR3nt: TGTGCCAGCAGTGATGAGGGCCGGGGGAAGCATTTT
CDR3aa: CASSDEGRGKHF

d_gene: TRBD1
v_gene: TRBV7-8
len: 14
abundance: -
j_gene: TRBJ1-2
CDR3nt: TGTGCCAGCAGCCCCCGGGACAGTCGATATGGCTACACCTTC
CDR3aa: CASSPRDSRYGYTF

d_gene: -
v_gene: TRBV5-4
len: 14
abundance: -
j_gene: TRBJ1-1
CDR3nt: TGTGCCAGCAGCCCAGGGACGGGAGACACTGAAGCTTTCTTT
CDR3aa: CASSPGTGDTEAFF

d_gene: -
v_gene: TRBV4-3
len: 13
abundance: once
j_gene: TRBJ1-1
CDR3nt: TGCGCCAGCAGCCAAGAACGGGGGTCTGAAGCTTTCTTT
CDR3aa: CASSQERGSEAFF

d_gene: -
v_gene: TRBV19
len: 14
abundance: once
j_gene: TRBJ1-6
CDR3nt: TGTGCCAGTACCATGGGGCAGTTTGGGTCACCCCTCCACTTT
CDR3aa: CASTMGQFGSPLHF

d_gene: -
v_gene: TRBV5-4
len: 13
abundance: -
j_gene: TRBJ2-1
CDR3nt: TGTGCCAGCAGCTTGGGGGGGGCAGATGAGCAGTTCTTC
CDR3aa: CASSLGGADEQFF

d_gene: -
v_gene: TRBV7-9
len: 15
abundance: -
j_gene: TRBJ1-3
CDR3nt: TGTGCCAGCAGCTTAGCTGGGACCTCTGGAAACACCATATATTTT
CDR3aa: CASSLAGTSGNTIYF

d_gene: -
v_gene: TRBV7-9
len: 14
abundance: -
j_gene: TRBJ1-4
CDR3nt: TGTGCCAGCAGCTTAACGGCGGGTAATGAAAAACTGTTTTTT
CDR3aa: CASSLTAGNEKLFF

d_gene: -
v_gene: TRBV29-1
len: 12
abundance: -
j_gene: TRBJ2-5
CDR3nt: TGCAGCGTTGCTGGGCTTGGCGAGACCCAGTACTTC
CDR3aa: CSVAGLGETQYF

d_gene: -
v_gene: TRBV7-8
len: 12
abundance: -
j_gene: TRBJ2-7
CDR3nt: TGTGCCAGCAGCTTGCAGGGGAACGAGCAGTACTTC
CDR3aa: CASSLQGNEQYF

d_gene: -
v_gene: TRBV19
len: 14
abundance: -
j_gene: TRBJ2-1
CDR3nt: TGTGCCAGTAGTGTGGGGGACCCCTACAATGAGCAGTTCTTC
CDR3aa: CASSVGDPYNEQFF

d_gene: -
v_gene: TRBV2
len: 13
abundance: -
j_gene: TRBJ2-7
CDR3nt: TGTGCCAGCAGCGGGGGGCCCGCCTACGAGCAGTACTTC
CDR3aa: CASSGGPAYEQYF

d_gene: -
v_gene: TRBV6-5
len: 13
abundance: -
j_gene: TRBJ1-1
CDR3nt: TGTGCCAGCAGTTCACCGGGACTTCTCCCTCTTTTCTTT
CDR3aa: CASSSPGLLPLFF

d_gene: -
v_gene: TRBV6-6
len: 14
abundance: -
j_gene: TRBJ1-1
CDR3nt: TGTGCCAGCTTACGACAGGCCCTGAACACTGAAGCTTTCTTT
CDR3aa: CASLRQALNTEAFF

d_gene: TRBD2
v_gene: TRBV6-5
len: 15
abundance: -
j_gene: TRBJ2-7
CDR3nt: TGTGCCAGCAGTTACGGGACTAGTAGGGTCTACGAGCAGTACTTC
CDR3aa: CASSYGTSRVYEQYF

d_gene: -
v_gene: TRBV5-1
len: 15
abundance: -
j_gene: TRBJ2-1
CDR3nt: TGCGCCAGCAGCCTGGGACTGCGCAAGCCCAATGAGCAGTTCTTC
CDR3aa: CASSLGLRKPNEQFF

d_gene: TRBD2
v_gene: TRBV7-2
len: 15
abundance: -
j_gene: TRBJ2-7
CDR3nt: TGTGCCAGCAGCTTACTAGCGGTTAGCTCCTACGAGCAGTACTTC
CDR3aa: CASSLLAVSSYEQYF

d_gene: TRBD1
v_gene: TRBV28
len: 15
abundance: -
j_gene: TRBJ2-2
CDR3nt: TGTGCCAGCAGTATGGACAGGGTGATAGCCGGGGAGCTGTTTTTT
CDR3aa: CASSMDRVIAGELFF

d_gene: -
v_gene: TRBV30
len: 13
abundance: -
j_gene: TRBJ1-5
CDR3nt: TGTGCCTGGAGTGCCCAGGGGTATCAGCCCCAGCATTTT
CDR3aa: CAWSAQGYQPQHF

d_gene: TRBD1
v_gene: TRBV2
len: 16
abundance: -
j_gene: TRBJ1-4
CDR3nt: TGTGCCAGCAGTGGACAGGGGAAATCAACTAATGAAAAACTGTTTTTT
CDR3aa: CASSGQGKSTNEKLFF

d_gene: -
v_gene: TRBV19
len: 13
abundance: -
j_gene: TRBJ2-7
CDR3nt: TGTGCCAGTAGTACGAAAACAGGCTACGAGCAGTACTTC
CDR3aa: CASSTKTGYEQYF

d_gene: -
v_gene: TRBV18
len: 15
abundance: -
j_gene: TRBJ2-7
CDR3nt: TGTGCCAGCTCACCATTCCCGGGACCCCAAAACGAGCAGTACTTC
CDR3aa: CASSPFPGPQNEQYF

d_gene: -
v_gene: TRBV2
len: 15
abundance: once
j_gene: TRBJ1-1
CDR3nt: TGTGCCAGCAGTGAGAATGGGACACCGAACACTGAAGCTTTCTTT
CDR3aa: CASSENGTPNTEAFF

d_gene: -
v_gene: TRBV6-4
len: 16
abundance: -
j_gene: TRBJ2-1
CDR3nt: TGTGCCACTTCCAGGGAACTAGACCCTTCCTACAATGAGCAGTTCTTC
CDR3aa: CATSRELDPSYNEQFF